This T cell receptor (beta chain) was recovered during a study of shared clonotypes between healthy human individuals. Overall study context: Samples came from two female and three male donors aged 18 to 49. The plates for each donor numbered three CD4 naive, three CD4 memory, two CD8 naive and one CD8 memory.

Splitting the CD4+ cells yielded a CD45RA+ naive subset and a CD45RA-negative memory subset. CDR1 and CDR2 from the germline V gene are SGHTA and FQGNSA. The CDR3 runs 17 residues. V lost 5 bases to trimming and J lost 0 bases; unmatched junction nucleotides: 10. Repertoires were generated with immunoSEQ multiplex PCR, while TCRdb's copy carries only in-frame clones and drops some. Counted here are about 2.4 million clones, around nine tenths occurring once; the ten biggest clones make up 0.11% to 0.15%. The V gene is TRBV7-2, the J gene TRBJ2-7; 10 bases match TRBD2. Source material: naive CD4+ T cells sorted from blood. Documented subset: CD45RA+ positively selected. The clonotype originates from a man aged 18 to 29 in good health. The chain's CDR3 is CASSPKGTSASSYEQYF. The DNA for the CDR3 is TGTGCCAGCAGCCCGAAAGGGACTAGCGCGAGCTCCTACGAGCAGTACTTC.